The 13 T cell receptor beta chains below come from one sample, sequenced in a study of fetal regulatory T cell absence and autoimmunity. Clones were sequenced by immunoSEQ multiplex PCR, and TCRdb holds only the in-frame ones, with some missing. Of some 50,000 clones in the sample, roughly 83% were seen once. Sequencing used cord blood. These TCRs come from a newborn boy with IPEX syndrome.

The rearrangement uses TRBV9 and TRBJ1-4, with 11 bases aligning to TRBD1. Germline CDR1 SGDLS, CDR2 YYNGEE. Trimming took 4 bases from V and 7 from J; bases not matched to a gene: 6. The CDR3 is made up of 15 amino acids. In nucleotides, the CDR3 is TGTGCCAGCAGCCCAGGACAGGGGGCCGGTGAAAAACTGTTTTTT. Translation: CASSPGQGAGEKLFF.

This chain links TRBV25-1 with TRBJ2-1; 12 bases map to TRBD2. The germline gives CDR1 MGHDK, CDR2 SYGVNS. The length of the CDR3 is 15 residues. Losses at the gene ends were 2 bases for V and 8 bases for J; bases not matched to a gene: 4. The CDR3 sequence: CASSERTSGAYEQFF. The CDR3 nucleotides read TGTGCCAGCAGTGAAAGGACTAGCGGGGCGTATGAGCAGTTCTTC.

The chain carries TRBV25-1 and TRBJ1-3; no definite D call. Germline V CDR1 and CDR2: MGHDK, SYGVNS. The germline V and J ends were trimmed by 7 bases and 4 bases, with 11 bases remaining between them. The CDR3 totals 13 residues. CDR3 in DNA: TGTGCCAGCAACCCGGGGATCGGAAACACCATATATTTT. It is translated as CASNPGIGNTIYF.

The chain has TRBV27 and TRBJ1-1; D unresolved. The CDR3 spans 13 residues. Trimming took 3 bases from V and 1 from J, leaving 6 bases between them. Germline CDR1 MNHEY, CDR2 SMNVEV (reference sequence). The CDR3 bases are TGTGCCAGCAGTTTGGGCAGGAACACTGAAGCTTTCTTT. The encoded protein is CASSLGRNTEAFF.

The chain is built from TRBV11-2 and TRBJ2-1, with D maybe TRBD1 (5 bases). V was clipped by 5 bases and J by 4 bases, with 21 bases between them. CDR3 length: 17 amino acids. The germline V gene encodes CDR1 SGHAT and CDR2 FQNNGV. This CDR3 reads CASSPGVRGKFYNEQFF. The DNA for the CDR3 is TGTGCCAGCAGCCCTGGTGTAAGGGGAAAGTTTTACAATGAGCAGTTCTTC.

The V and J genes are TRBV5-6 and TRBJ2-7; TRBD2 matches at 12 bases. The V gene's germline CDR1 is SGHDT and CDR2 YYEEEE. V was clipped by 4 bases and J by 4 bases; unmatched bases: 3. The CDR3 has 14 amino acids. The CDR3 coding sequence is TGTGCCAGCAGCCTACTAGCGGGGGGTTACGAGCAGTACTTC. Protein: CASSLLAGGYEQYF.

This chain connects TRBV4-2 to TRBJ2-7; the D gene is possibly TRBD2 (5 bases). The CDR3 has 13 amino acids. The V gene lost 0 bases and the J gene lost 2 bases, with 5 bases spanning the gap. Germline-derived CDR1 and CDR2 are LGHNA and YNFKEQ. CDR3 DNA: TGTGCCAGCAGCCAAGATAGCGCCTACGAGCAGTACTTC. Amino acids: CASSQDSAYEQYF.

CDR3 protein: CASSPQRPGAGYGYTF. As DNA, the CDR3 is TGTGCCAGCAGCCCCCAACGGCCGGGGGCAGGCTATGGCTACACCTTC. The J gene is TRBJ1-2, the V gene TRBV7-9; TRBD1 is a possible D gene (6 bases). The ends were cut back, 5 bases at V and 4 bases at J, with 20 bases in the middle. Germline V gene sequence: CDR1 SEHNR, CDR2 FQNEAQ (reference sequence). CDR3 length: 16 residues. The variable domain in full, with the rest retrieved from reference TRBV7-9 and TRBJ1-2, is DTGVSQNPRHKITKRGQNVTFRCDPISEHNRLYWYRQTLGQGPEFLTYFQNEAQLEKSRLLSDRFSAERPKGSFSTLEIQRTEQGDSAMYLCASSPQRPGAGYGYTFGSGTRLTVV.

J is TRBJ2-3 and V is TRBV4-3; no reliable D call. The V and J ends lost 3 bases and 2 bases respectively, with 9 bases between them. CDR1 and CDR2 (germline): LGHNA, YSLEER. The CDR3 is 14 residues long. The CDR3 loop is CASSHLGATDTQYF. The CDR3 DNA sequence: TGCGCCAGCAGCCATCTTGGAGCCACAGATACGCAGTATTTT.

The CDR3, as DNA: TGTGCCAGCAGCTCCCCCGGGGGGCTAGCGGGAGGCACAGATACGCAGTATTTT. It yields the protein CASSSPGGLAGGTDTQYF. The V and J genes are TRBV7-9 and TRBJ2-3, with 10 bases aligning to TRBD2. From germline, CDR1 is SEHNR and CDR2 FQNEAQ (reference sequence). Losses at the gene ends were 4 bases for V and 1 base for J; bases not matched to a gene: 11. The CDR3 runs to 18 residues.

The chain uses TRBV19 and TRBJ2-7, with 16 bases aligning to TRBD2. The germline V gene encodes CDR1 LNHDA and CDR2 SQIVND (reference sequence). The CDR3 loop spans 16 amino acids. V was clipped by 3 bases and J by 2 bases; unmatched bases: 1. The CDR3 nucleotides are TGTGCCAGTAGTATGGGGACTAGCGGGAGGGCCTACGAGCAGTACTTC. Its translation: CASSMGTSGRAYEQYF.

The V call is TRBV19, the J call TRBJ1-1; weak D call: TRBD1 (6 bases). Germline-derived CDR1 and CDR2 are LNHDA and SQIVND (reference sequence). This CDR3 contains 12 residues. Deletions cut 5 bases from V and 4 bases from J, with 8 bases between. Written as DNA, the CDR3 is TGTGCCAGTAGTGCAGGGGCCACTGAAGCTTTCTTT. Its translation is CASSAGATEAFF.

V gene TRBV6-5 combines with J gene TRBJ2-3; 7 nucleotides align to TRBD2. Germline lookup yields CDR1 MNHEY and CDR2 SVGAGI. The CDR3 consists of 14 residues. Unmatched junction bases numbered 2, after V lost 2 bases and J lost 3 bases. The DNA of the CDR3 is TGTGCCAGCAGTTACGGGGAGGGGACAGATACGCAGTATTTT. Its protein is CASSYGEGTDTQYF.